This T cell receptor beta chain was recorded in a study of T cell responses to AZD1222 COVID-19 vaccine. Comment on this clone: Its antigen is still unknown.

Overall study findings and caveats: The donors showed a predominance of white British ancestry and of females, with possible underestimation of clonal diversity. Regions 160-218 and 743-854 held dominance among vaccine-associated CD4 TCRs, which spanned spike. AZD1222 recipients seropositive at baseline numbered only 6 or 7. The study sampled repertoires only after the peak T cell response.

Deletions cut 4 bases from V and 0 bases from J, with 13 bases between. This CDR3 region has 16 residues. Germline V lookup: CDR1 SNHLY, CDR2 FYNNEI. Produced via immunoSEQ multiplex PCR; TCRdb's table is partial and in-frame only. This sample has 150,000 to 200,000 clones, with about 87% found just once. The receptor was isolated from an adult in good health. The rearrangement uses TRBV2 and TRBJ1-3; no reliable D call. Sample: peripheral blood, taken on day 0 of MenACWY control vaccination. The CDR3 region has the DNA TGTGCCAGCAGTGTTTTGAGGGCAAACTCTGGAAACACCATATATTTT. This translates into CASSVLRANSGNTIYF.